The 13 T cell receptor beta chains below were found in one sample sequenced in a study of radiation and T cells in renal cell carcinoma (dated by TCRdb to about 2020). The time point label on this specimen signifies: blood 2 weeks post-SBRT. According to the study, the label for this sample's treatment or condition signals: 15 Gy SBRT to primary tumor, nephrectomy 4 weeks later. Library prep was done by the immunoSEQ multiplex PCR assay. Held by TCRdb, this immuneACCESS table contains in-frame sequences only and omits some clones. Under half of the omission traces to an unresolved V gene where checked; the cause of the rest is unknown. For this sample the table gives around 130,000 clones, of which 75% to 85% were detected only once. Under 2.5% of the sample is in the top ten clones. The sample consisted of blood, taken from a patient whose treatment included radiotherapy and nephrectomy. These receptors came from a woman aged 60-75 years with renal cell carcinoma.

The chain combines TRBV7-3 with TRBJ1-6; D ambiguous. V lost 6 bases and J 0 bases, leaving 15 bases between the germline ends. CDR3 length: 17 residues. CDR1 SGHTA and CDR2 FQGTGA come from the germline V gene. The CDR3 region is CASRNTRESSYNSPLHF. The DNA of the CDR3 is TGTGCCAGCAGGAACACAAGGGAGAGCTCCTATAATTCACCCCTCCACTTT.

The CDR3 is CASSHGQKANYGYTF. CDR3 DNA sequence: TGTGCCAGCTCGCACGGACAGAAAGCTAACTATGGCTACACCTTC. The chain couples TRBV18 to TRBJ1-2; D perhaps matches TRBD1 (6 bases). Trimming removed 6 bases from V and 0 bases from J, with 14 bases in between. The CDR3 totals 15 residues. Germline values: CDR1 KGHSH, CDR2 LQKENI.

The chain employs TRBV6-1 and TRBJ1-2; D unclear. CDR3 size: 15 residues. Trimming pared 0 bases from V and 4 bases from J, leaving 12 bases between. Germline V gene sequence: CDR1 MNHNS, CDR2 SASEGT. In DNA, the CDR3 is TGTGCCAGCAGTGAAGCTCTGGTTGCGGCCTATGGCTACACCTTC. This translates into CASSEALVAAYGYTF.

The chain uses TRBV29-1 and TRBJ1-2, with a weak D call TRBD1 (6 bases). In germline, CDR1 is SQVTM, CDR2 ANQGSEA. V gave up 1 base and J gave up 4 bases, with 16 bases separating them. This CDR3 contains 15 residues. CDR3 bases: TGCAGCGTTGAAGTAGTAGCGGGGGCCAGCTATGGCTACACCTTC. Translation gives CSVEVVAGASYGYTF.

This clone was detected only a few times. This chain uses TRBV5-8 with TRBJ1-1; possibly TRBD1 for D (5 bases). V lost 5 bases and J lost 4, with 21 bases in between. Germline lookup yields CDR1 SGHTS and CDR2 YDEGEE. This CDR3 has 16 residues. This chain's CDR3 is CASRSGASPEGTEAFF. DNA of the CDR3: TGTGCCAGCAGGAGCGGGGCCTCTCCGGAGGGCACTGAAGCTTTCTTT. The variable domain in full, with the rest retrieved from reference TRBV5-8 and TRBJ1-1, is EAGVTQSPTHLIKTRGQQATLRCSPISGHTSVYWYQQALGLGLQFLLWYDEGEERNRGNFPPRFSGRQFPNYSSELNVNALELEDSALYLCASRSGASPEGTEAFFGQGTRLTVV.

The chain recombines TRBV6-6 with TRBJ1-1, with D unresolved. The CDR3 has 15 residues. V dropped 2 bases and J dropped 6 bases, with 16 bases sitting between them. Germline CDR1 is MNHNY and CDR2 is SVGAGI (reference sequence). The CDR3 DNA follows: TGTGCCAGCAGTTACGGGTCGAACGGGAGGGCTGAAGCTTTCTTT. This codes for CASSYGSNGRAEAFF.

This clone was seen more than once but under ten times. The chain links TRBV9 to TRBJ2-3; D is perhaps TRBD1 or TRBD2 (5 bases each). The CDR3 spans 14 residues. V lost 6 bases to trimming and J lost 2 bases, with 13 bases between them. Per germline, CDR1 SGDLS and CDR2 YYNGEE. This CDR3 reads CASTWGPFTDTQYF. CDR3 DNA sequence: TGTGCCAGCACCTGGGGACCATTCACAGATACGCAGTATTTT. Supplemented by reference TRBV9 and TRBJ2-3, the full variable domain reads DSGVTQTPKHLITATGQRVTLRCSPRSGDLSVYWYQQSLDQGLQFLIQYYNGEERAKGNILERFSAQQFPDLHSELNLSSLELGDSALYFCASTWGPFTDTQYFGPGTRLTVL.

Here the CDR3 DNA reads TGTGCCAGCAGCATACAGGACGAGGGCTACACCTTC. This gives the protein CASSIQDEGYTF. The chain employs TRBV11-1 and TRBJ1-2, with D possibly matching TRBD1 (5 bases). The CDR3 is made up of 12 amino acids. Germline V CDR1 and CDR2: SGHAT, FQDESV (reference sequence). Trimming shortened V by 5 bases and J by 8 bases, and 12 bases separated the two germline ends.

The chain employs TRBV6-1 and TRBJ1-1, with D possibly matching TRBD1 (5 bases). V was pared by 4 bases and J by 0 bases, with 9 bases between. The length of the CDR3 is 14 residues. Germline CDR1 reads MNHNS; CDR2 reads SASEGT. CDR3 loop: CASSGGTVNTEAFF. Here the CDR3 DNA reads TGTGCCAGCAGTGGCGGGACGGTGAACACTGAAGCTTTCTTT.

This clone was observed a few times. The rearrangement uses TRBV18 and TRBJ1-4; TRBD1 might be the D (6 bases). Trimming removed 2 bases at V and 8 bases at J, with 21 bases between. The CDR3 has 17 amino acids. The germline gives CDR1 KGHSH, CDR2 LQKENI. The DNA for the CDR3 is TGTGCCAGCTCACCATTTGTTTGGGGGGCTGAAAGGGAAAAACTGTTTTTT. Translation gives CASSPFVWGAEREKLFF.

J is TRBJ2-1 and V is TRBV7-3; 14 nucleotides line up with TRBD2. V shed 5 bases, J shed 7 bases, and the junction held 13 bases outside the gene matches. The CDR3 has 18 amino acids. Per germline, CDR1 SGHTA and CDR2 FQGTGA. The CDR3: CASSPPRLAGGPSNEQFF. The CDR3 DNA follows: TGTGCCAGCAGCCCCCCAAGACTAGCGGGAGGGCCCTCAAATGAGCAGTTCTTC.

The V gene is TRBV5-1, the J gene TRBJ2-3; D might be TRBD1 (5 bases). The V end was cut by 0 bases, the J end by 0 bases, with 8 bases between. The CDR3 is made up of 15 amino acids. CDR1 and CDR2 (germline): SGHRS, YFSETQ. The CDR3 here is CASSLEQGSTDTQYF. The CDR3 DNA sequence: TGCGCCAGCAGCTTGGAGCAGGGTAGCACAGATACGCAGTATTTT.

The J gene is TRBJ1-2, the V gene TRBV7-2; 7 bases agree with TRBD1. The CDR3 has 12 residues. Germline-derived CDR1 and CDR2 are SGHTA and FQGNSA. V lost 4 bases and J lost 7; bases outside the gene matches: 3. The CDR3 sequence is CASSSTGSGYTF. The CDR3 nucleotides read TGTGCCAGCAGCTCGACAGGGTCTGGCTACACCTTC.